This TCR beta chain is drawn from a study of T cells in women clearing cervical HPV infection. Overall study results and limits: CIN3+ cases had significantly higher TCR richness than controls; evenness did not differ.

A word on this clone: The antigen is undetermined. The CDR3 extends 3 residues past the end of the read, so its final part is completed from the germline J gene.

CDR1 SGHRS and CDR2 YFSETQ come from the germline V gene. The CDR3 is 13 residues long. Only in-frame clones appear in the TCRdb table, and some are missing; sequencing was by immunoSEQ multiplex PCR. Recorded here are approximately 35,000 clones; the top ten clones represent about 7.8%. The J gene is TRBJ1-2, the V gene TRBV5-1, with unresolved D. The sample consisted of blood buffy coat. This clonotype was sampled from a woman between 18 and 75 years old with a cervical HPV16 infection that either progressed to CIN3+ or cleared (not recorded which). CDR3 residues: CASSLEVNGGYTF. The sequenced part of the CDR3 DNA is TGCGCCAGCAGCTTGGAAGTTAATGGCGGC.